These T cell receptor beta chains were read from a single sample in a study of post-analysis software for immune sequencing data. In TCRdb, the PCR reads were re-called with MiXCR into one record per CDR3 protein. The sample carries about 770,000 distinct CDR3 sequences, approximately 44% recorded once. The sample comprised blood. The receptors here all came from a girl aged 10 to 17 with multiple sclerosis. CDR3s include the opening cysteine and the closing phenylalanine or tryptophan. Fields, in order: D gene, CDR3 length, V gene, clone size, J gene, CDR3 protein, CDR3 DNA. A D gene is named only where the DNA matches it firmly. Not every row has a clone size; where given, it reads once, few, many or a size class.

D: TRBD1; length: 15; V: TRBV5-5; size: NA; J: TRBJ2-1; CDR3: CASSLRQGAWNEQFF; DNA: TGTGCCAGCAGCTTGAGACAGGGGGCTTGGAATGAGCAGTTCTTC
D: NA; length: 14; V: TRBV5-6; size: NA; J: TRBJ2-1; CDR3: CASSPTGSYNEQFF; DNA: TGTGCCAGCAGCCCGACTGGCTCCTACAATGAGCAGTTCTTC
D: TRBD2; length: 14; V: TRBV12-3/TRBV12-4; size: few; J: TRBJ2-3; CDR3: CASSPLTSGDTQYF; DNA: TGTGCCAGCAGTCCCCTCACTAGCGGAGATACGCAGTATTTT
D: NA; length: 12; V: TRBV7-9; size: NA; J: TRBJ2-1; CDR3: CASSTQGIEQFF; DNA: TGTGCCAGCAGCACCCAGGGTATTGAGCAGTTCTTC
D: TRBD1; length: 13; V: TRBV6-5; size: NA; J: TRBJ1-5; CDR3: CASRGTGGQPQHF; DNA: TGTGCCAGCAGGGGGACAGGGGGTCAGCCCCAGCATTTT
D: NA; length: 13; V: TRBV6-5; size: NA; J: TRBJ2-5; CDR3: CASSGTFQETQYF; DNA: TGTGCCAGCAGTGGGACATTTCAAGAGACCCAGTACTTC
D: TRBD1; length: 15; V: TRBV18; size: NA; J: TRBJ2-7; CDR3: CASSPGQGERYEQYF; DNA: TGTGCCAGCTCACCAGGACAGGGCGAGAGATACGAGCAGTACTTC
D: NA; length: 13; V: TRBV6-6; size: NA; J: TRBJ2-7; CDR3: CASSSPLRGEQYF; DNA: TGTGCCAGCAGTTCCCCCCTGAGAGGCGAGCAGTACTTC
D: NA; length: 13; V: TRBV7-9; size: NA; J: TRBJ1-5; CDR3: CASSFGAGQPQHF; DNA: TGTGCCAGCAGCTTTGGGGCCGGACAGCCCCAGCATTTT
D: TRBD1; length: 14; V: TRBV6-2/TRBV6-3; size: NA; J: TRBJ2-7; CDR3: CASNDRGHSYEQYF; DNA: TGTGCCAGCAACGACAGGGGACACTCCTACGAGCAGTACTTC
D: TRBD1; length: 15; V: TRBV27; size: few; J: TRBJ1-2; CDR3: CASSTGQGPPDGYTF; DNA: TGTGCCAGCAGTACGGGACAGGGACCCCCGGATGGCTACACCTTC
D: NA; length: 15; V: TRBV9; size: NA; J: TRBJ2-7; CDR3: CASSYGVNDPYEQYF; DNA: TGTGCCAGCAGCTACGGGGTCAACGACCCCTACGAGCAGTACTTC
D: NA; length: 13; V: TRBV28; size: NA; J: TRBJ2-7; CDR3: CASEQGNSYEQYF; DNA: TGTGCCAGCGAACAGGGTAACTCCTACGAGCAGTACTTC
D: NA; length: 14; V: TRBV4-3; size: once; J: TRBJ1-1; CDR3: CASSPSLPNTEAFF; DNA: TGCGCCAGCAGCCCCAGCCTGCCGAACACTGAAGCTTTCTTT
D: NA; length: 14; V: TRBV5-1; size: few; J: TRBJ2-7; CDR3: CASSPWTAAYEQYF; DNA: TGCGCCAGCAGCCCTTGGACCGCCGCCTACGAGCAGTACTTC
D: TRBD2; length: 17; V: TRBV15; size: few; J: TRBJ2-3; CDR3: CATSRVHLAGSTDTQYF; DNA: TGTGCCACCAGCAGGGTTCATCTAGCGGGGAGCACAGATACGCAGTATTTT
D: NA; length: 15; V: TRBV11-2; size: NA; J: TRBJ2-7; CDR3: CASSLDELATYEQYF; DNA: TGTGCCAGCAGCTTAGATGAGTTAGCAACCTACGAGCAGTACTTC
D: NA; length: 14; V: TRBV14; size: NA; J: TRBJ1-5; CDR3: CASSQGNGNQPQHF; DNA: TGTGCCAGCAGCCAGGGGAATGGCAATCAGCCCCAGCATTTT
D: TRBD2; length: 18; V: TRBV3-1; size: NA; J: TRBJ2-1; CDR3: CASSPASGRGSSYNEQFF; DNA: TGTGCCAGCAGCCCGGCTAGCGGGAGGGGAAGCTCCTACAATGAGCAGTTCTTC
D: TRBD1; length: 14; V: TRBV15; size: few; J: TRBJ2-7; CDR3: CATSPGQGSYEQYF; DNA: TGTGCCACCAGCCCGGGACAGGGCTCCTACGAGCAGTACTTC
D: NA; length: 11; V: TRBV4-1; size: few; J: TRBJ2-1; CDR3: CASSQTNEQFF; DNA: TGCGCCAGCAGCCAAACCAATGAGCAGTTCTTC
D: NA; length: 13; V: TRBV5-1; size: few; J: TRBJ2-1; CDR3: CASSPSPYNEQFF; DNA: TGCGCCAGCAGCCCGAGCCCTTACAATGAGCAGTTCTTC
D: NA; length: 10; V: TRBV29-1; size: many; J: TRBJ2-5; CDR3: CSVDRETQYF; DNA: TGCAGCGTTGACAGGGAGACCCAGTACTTC
D: NA; length: 13; V: TRBV7-2; size: NA; J: TRBJ2-1; CDR3: CASSPQPYNEQFF; DNA: TGTGCCAGCAGCCCCCAACCCTACAATGAGCAGTTCTTC
D: NA; length: 16; V: TRBV20-1; size: NA; J: TRBJ2-7; CDR3: CSAIQPWRLSSYEQYF; DNA: TGCAGTGCTATACAGCCCTGGCGGTTGTCATCCTACGAGCAGTACTTC
D: TRBD1; length: 15; V: TRBV20-1; size: few; J: TRBJ2-1; CDR3: CSAIPYRGAYNEQFF; DNA: TGCAGTGCTATACCCTACAGGGGGGCCTACAATGAGCAGTTCTTC
D: NA; length: 12; V: TRBV29-1; size: NA; J: TRBJ1-2; CDR3: CSVGPGEYGYTF; DNA: TGCAGCGTTGGCCCTGGGGAGTATGGCTACACCTTC
D: TRBD1; length: 18; V: TRBV7-9; size: few; J: TRBJ2-7; CDR3: CASSPRDRVSAGAYEQYF; DNA: TGTGCCAGCAGCCCCCGGGACAGGGTATCGGCAGGGGCCTACGAGCAGTACTTC
D: NA; length: 17; V: TRBV20-1; size: NA; J: TRBJ2-5; CDR3: CSAQYQIRKRGQETQYF; DNA: TGCAGTGCTCAGTACCAAATTCGCAAACGGGGCCAAGAGACCCAGTACTTC
D: NA; length: 17; V: TRBV6-6; size: NA; J: TRBJ2-7; CDR3: CASSYSAGYREGYEQYF; DNA: TGTGCCAGCAGTTACTCAGCCGGCTACAGGGAAGGCTACGAGCAGTACTTC
D: NA; length: 11; V: TRBV12-5; size: few; J: TRBJ2-1; CDR3: CASAGFNEQFF; DNA: TGTGCTAGTGCGGGGTTCAATGAGCAGTTCTTC
D: TRBD2; length: 15; V: TRBV12-3/TRBV12-4; size: NA; J: TRBJ2-1; CDR3: CASIGLAGEPNEQFF; DNA: TGTGCCAGCATTGGACTAGCGGGAGAACCCAATGAGCAGTTCTTC
D: NA; length: 15; V: TRBV20-1; size: few; J: TRBJ2-7; CDR3: CSARDWADPLNEQYF; DNA: TGCAGTGCTAGAGATTGGGCGGACCCGCTAAACGAGCAGTACTTC
D: NA; length: 13; V: TRBV29-1; size: NA; J: TRBJ2-1; CDR3: CSVGQGFHNEQFF; DNA: TGCAGCGTTGGCCAGGGCTTCCACAATGAGCAGTTCTTC
D: NA; length: 14; V: TRBV20-1; size: few; J: TRBJ2-5; CDR3: CSARGLDSKETQYF; DNA: TGCAGTGCTAGGGGTCTAGACAGTAAAGAGACCCAGTACTTC
D: NA; length: 12; V: TRBV7-2; size: NA; J: TRBJ2-7; CDR3: CASSLPHLEQYF; DNA: TGTGCCAGCAGCTTGCCGCATCTTGAGCAGTACTTC
D: NA; length: 13; V: TRBV25-1; size: NA; J: TRBJ1-6; CDR3: CASSEGEASPLHF; DNA: TGTGCCAGCAGTGAAGGTGAGGCTTCACCCCTCCACTTT
D: NA; length: 13; V: TRBV27; size: NA; J: TRBJ2-1; CDR3: CASRGLGLGEQFF; DNA: TGTGCCAGCAGGGGCCTAGGGCTCGGTGAGCAGTTCTTC
D: NA; length: 16; V: TRBV15; size: NA; J: TRBJ2-1; CDR3: CATSRRGSLGWDEQFF; DNA: TGTGCCACCAGCAGGCGAGGGTCATTGGGCTGGGATGAGCAGTTCTTC
D: TRBD2; length: 14; V: TRBV6-5; size: NA; J: TRBJ2-5; CDR3: CASTQREGQETQYF; DNA: TGTGCCAGCACTCAACGGGAGGGCCAAGAGACCCAGTACTTC
D: NA; length: 12; V: TRBV6-2/TRBV6-3; size: few; J: TRBJ1-5; CDR3: CASSHLDQPQHF; DNA: TGTGCCAGCAGTCATCTGGATCAGCCCCAGCATTTT
D: TRBD2; length: 15; V: TRBV7-6; size: NA; J: TRBJ2-7; CDR3: CASSLGGTSGDEQYF; DNA: TGTGCCAGCAGCTTAGGAGGGACTAGCGGGGACGAGCAGTACTTC
D: NA; length: 14; V: TRBV25-1; size: NA; J: TRBJ1-5; CDR3: CASSQQGSNQPQHF; DNA: TGTGCCAGCAGTCAACAGGGAAGCAATCAGCCCCAGCATTTT
D: TRBD2; length: 15; V: TRBV27; size: NA; J: TRBJ2-7; CDR3: CASSLSVLAGYEQYF; DNA: TGTGCCAGCAGTTTATCGGTACTAGCGGGATACGAGCAGTACTTC
D: NA; length: 13; V: TRBV20-1; size: NA; J: TRBJ2-5; CDR3: CSGERGWGETQYF; DNA: TGCAGTGGCGAGCGCGGATGGGGTGAGACCCAGTACTTC